One and the same sample provided the 17 T cell receptor beta chains below, sequenced in a study of blood T cell repertoires in COVID-19. Sequenced by immunoSEQ multiplex PCR; TCRdb stores in-frame clones only, minus some. The sample lists about 210,000 clones, about four fifths occurring once. The sample comprised peripheral blood. Every receptor here comes from a woman of 80 years or more with COVID-19, enrolled during active disease.

This chain links TRBV5-6 with TRBJ1-5, with D perhaps matching TRBD1 (6 bases). Trimming took off 0 bases at V and 7 bases at J, with 14 bases between the two ends. CDR3 length: 15 residues. CDR1 is SGHDT and CDR2 is YYEEEE in the germline V gene. The CDR3 region is CASSLAGGRGQPQHF. CDR3 bases: TGTGCCAGCAGCTTGGCGGGGGGAAGGGGGCAGCCCCAGCATTTT. Drawing the rest from reference TRBV5-6 and TRBJ1-5, the complete variable domain is DAGVTQSPTHLIKTRGQQVTLRCSPKSGHDTVSWYQQALGQGPQFIFQYYEEEERQRGNFPDRFSGHQFPNYSSELNVNALLLGDSALYLCASSLAGGRGQPQHFGDGTRLSIL.

The V and J genes are TRBV5-5 and TRBJ1-1, with TRBD1 matching over 7 bases. Germline loops: CDR1 SGHKS, CDR2 YYEKEE (reference sequence). The V gene end was trimmed by 0 bases and the J gene end by 9 bases; junction bases not matched to a gene: 14. The CDR3 is 16 residues long. CDR3 region: CASSLDVQGVRLKAFF. The CDR3 nucleotides are TGTGCCAGCAGCTTGGACGTCCAGGGGGTCCGGCTGAAAGCTTTCTTT.

This chain links TRBV28 with TRBJ2-6; unclear D gene. Germline V lookup: CDR1 MDHEN, CDR2 SYDVKM. The CDR3 consists of 15 residues. V lost 5 bases to trimming and J lost 2 bases, with 10 bases between them. The CDR3: CASSPLGAGANVLTF. The CDR3, as DNA: TGTGCCAGCAGTCCGCTGGGCGCTGGGGCCAACGTCCTGACTTTC. Full variable domain (remainder filled in from reference TRBV28 and TRBJ2-6): DVKVTQSSRYLVKRTGEKVFLECVQDMDHENMFWYRQDPGLGLRLIYFSYDVKMKEKGDIPEGYSVSREKKERFSLILESASTNQTSMYLCASSPLGAGANVLTFGAGSRLTVL.

The chain is built from TRBV9 and TRBJ1-3; no reliable D call. This CDR3 is built from 12 residues. Germline assignment: CDR1 SGDLS and CDR2 YYNGEE. V was trimmed by 4 bases and J by 3 bases, leaving 5 bases between them. The CDR3 reads CASSTGGNTIYF. The CDR3 DNA reads as TGTGCCAGCAGCACGGGTGGAAACACCATATATTTT. Full variable domain (remainder filled in from reference TRBV9 and TRBJ1-3): DSGVTQTPKHLITATGQRVTLRCSPRSGDLSVYWYQQSLDQGLQFLIQYYNGEERAKGNILERFSAQQFPDLHSELNLSSLELGDSALYFCASSTGGNTIYFGEGSWLTVV.

The rearrangement links TRBV9 to TRBJ1-2, with D uncertain. The V gene lost 0 bases and the J gene lost 10 bases, with 7 bases spanning the gap. Germline assignment: CDR1 SGDLS and CDR2 YYNGEE. The CDR3 totals 11 residues. CDR3 in amino acids: CASSVGPDYTF. DNA for the CDR3: TGTGCCAGCAGCGTAGGCCCAGACTACACCTTC. Supplemented by reference TRBV9 and TRBJ1-2, the full variable domain reads DSGVTQTPKHLITATGQRVTLRCSPRSGDLSVYWYQQSLDQGLQFLIQYYNGEERAKGNILERFSAQQFPDLHSELNLSSLELGDSALYFCASSVGPDYTFGSGTRLTVV.

The CDR3 is CASSLDRNSGNTIYF. For the CDR3, the DNA is TGCGCCAGCAGCTTGGACAGAAACTCTGGAAACACCATATATTTT. The chain joins TRBV5-1 to TRBJ1-3; D gene uncertain. There are 15 residues in the CDR3. CDR1 and CDR2 (germline): SGHRS, YFSETQ. Trimming shortened V by 0 bases and J by 0 bases, and 7 bases separated the two germline ends.

This clone was seen a single time. A junction boundary mismatches the germline segment, possibly from a read error. Additional DNA sequences in this sample encode the identical CDR3. The rearrangement uses TRBV10-3 and TRBJ2-7; TRBD1 agrees at 8 bases. This CDR3 is built from 17 residues. Looked up from germline, CDR1 is ENHRY and CDR2 is SYGVKD. The chain's CDR3 is CAISQGALDLSSYEQYF. CDR3 coding DNA: TGTGCTATCAGTCAGGGGGCGTTGGATCTTTCTTCCTACGAGCAGTACTTC.

The chain is built from TRBV29-1 and TRBJ2-7; TRBD2 matches 12 bases. Germline CDR1 reads SQVTM; CDR2 reads ANQGSEA. The CDR3 runs 16 residues. Trimming at V came to 1 base and at J to 3 bases, leaving 7 bases not matched to a gene. CDR3 DNA: TGCAGCGTTGAAGTTCTAGCGGGGGGGCTTAACTACGAGCAGTACTTC. Its translation: CSVEVLAGGLNYEQYF.

The genes are TRBV3-1 (or the pseudogene TRBV3-2) and TRBJ2-5; tentative D call: TRBD2 (5 bases). The CDR3 spans 14 residues. Trimming left V 3 bases short and J 0 bases short, with 8 bases between. The germline V gene encodes CDR1 LGHDT and CDR2 YNNKEL (reference sequence). DNA for the CDR3: TGTGCCAGCAGCCATCGGGGTTACCAAGAGACCCAGTACTTC. It yields the protein CASSHRGYQETQYF.

The rearrangement links TRBV6-5 to TRBJ1-1; a weak D match, TRBD1 (6 bases). Looked up from germline, CDR1 is MNHEY and CDR2 is SVGAGI. Trimming pared 5 bases from V and 11 bases from J, leaving 15 bases between. The CDR3 runs 12 residues. CDR3 in DNA: TGTGCCAGCAGTATAGCAGGGGCGCGGGCTTTCTTT. Translation gives CASSIAGARAFF.

V gene TRBV29-1 combines with J gene TRBJ1-2, with D tentatively TRBD1 (5 bases). The CDR3 totals 12 residues. In germline, CDR1 is SQVTM, CDR2 ANQGSEA. V lost 3 bases and J 5 bases, leaving 10 bases between the germline ends. The CDR3 coding sequence is TGCAGCGTTGACAGGGTTCGGTATGGCTACACCTTC. The encoded protein is CSVDRVRYGYTF.

The V call is TRBV4-1, the J call TRBJ1-4; no clear D. The CDR3 length is 16 residues. V was shortened by 1 base and J by 5 bases, with 14 bases between the two germline ends. Germline values: CDR1 MGHRA, CDR2 YSYEKL. This CDR3 reads CASSQAPTSLNEKLFF. The CDR3 coding sequence is TGCGCCAGCAGCCAAGCCCCCACCTCACTGAATGAAAAACTGTTTTTT.

The J gene is TRBJ1-2, the V gene TRBV3-1 (or the pseudogene TRBV3-2); 8 positions match TRBD1. The CDR3 runs to 14 residues. Germline-derived CDR1 and CDR2 are LGHDT and YNNKEL (reference sequence). J was trimmed by 13 bases and V by 3 bases; bases with no gene match: 13. The CDR3 DNA sequence: TGTGCCAGCAGCCACGGCAGGGGGCGCGGCCTGGGCACCTTC. Translated: CASSHGRGRGLGTF.

The chain uses TRBV11-2 and TRBJ2-3; 7 positions match TRBD2. This CDR3 contains 14 residues. Germline CDR1 and CDR2: SGHAT and FQNNGV. With 0 bases clipped from V and 3 bases from J, the junction kept 0 bases outside the gene matches. The CDR3 bases are TGTGCCAGCAGCTTAGAACTAGCGACAGATACGCAGTATTTT. It encodes CASSLELATDTQYF.

As regards this clone: An end of the junction differs from the germline gene, which may be a read error. V usage is TRBV7-7 and J usage is TRBJ2-1; D is perhaps TRBD2 (6 bases). The V gene's germline CDR1 is SSHAT and CDR2 FNYEAQ (reference sequence). The CDR3 length is 15 residues. Here the CDR3 DNA reads TGTGCTAGCAGCTTAGTGGCTAGCGACTACAATGAGCAGTTCTTC. It translates to CASSLVASDYNEQFF.

V usage is TRBV5-1 and J usage is TRBJ2-5; 7 nucleotides agree with TRBD2. Per germline, CDR1 SGHRS and CDR2 YFSETQ. The CDR3 consists of 16 residues. The J segment lost 5 bases and the V segment lost 6 bases, leaving 16 bases of the junction unmatched. The CDR3 nucleotides read TGCGCCAGCACGCCGGTAGCGGGCCCACCCACGGAGACCCAGTACTTC. Translated: CASTPVAGPPTETQYF.

J is TRBJ1-2 and V is TRBV5-1, with 8 bases that match TRBD1. Germline CDR1 reads SGHRS; CDR2 reads YFSETQ. Losses at the gene ends were 0 bases for V and 6 bases for J; bases not matched to a gene: 13. This CDR3 region has 17 residues. For the CDR3, the DNA is TGCGCCAGCAGCTTGGTTGGTGCCGACAGGGGAGGAAATGGCTACACCTTC. Its protein product is CASSLVGADRGGNGYTF.